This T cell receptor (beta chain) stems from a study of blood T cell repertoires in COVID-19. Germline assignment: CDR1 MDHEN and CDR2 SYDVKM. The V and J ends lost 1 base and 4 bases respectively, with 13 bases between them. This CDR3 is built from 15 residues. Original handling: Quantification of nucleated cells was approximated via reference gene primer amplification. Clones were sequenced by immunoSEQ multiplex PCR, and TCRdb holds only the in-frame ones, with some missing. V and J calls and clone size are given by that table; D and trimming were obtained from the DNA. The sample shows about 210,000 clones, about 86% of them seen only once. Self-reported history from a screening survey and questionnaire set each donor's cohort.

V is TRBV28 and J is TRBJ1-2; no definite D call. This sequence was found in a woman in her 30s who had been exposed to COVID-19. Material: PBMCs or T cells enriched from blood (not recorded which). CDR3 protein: CASSLSSAGSYGYTF. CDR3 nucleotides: TGTGCCAGCAGTTTATCATCGGCGGGTAGCTATGGCTACACCTTC.